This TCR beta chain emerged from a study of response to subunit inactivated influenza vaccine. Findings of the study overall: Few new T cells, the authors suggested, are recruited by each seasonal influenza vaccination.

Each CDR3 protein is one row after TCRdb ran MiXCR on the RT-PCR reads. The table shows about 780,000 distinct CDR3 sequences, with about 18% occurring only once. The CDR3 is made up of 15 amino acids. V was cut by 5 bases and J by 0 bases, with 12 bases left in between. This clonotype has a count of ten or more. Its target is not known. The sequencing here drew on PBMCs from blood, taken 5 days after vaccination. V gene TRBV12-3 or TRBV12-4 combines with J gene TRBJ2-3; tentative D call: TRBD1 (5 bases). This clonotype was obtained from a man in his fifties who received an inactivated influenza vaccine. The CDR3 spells CASSRRTLSTDTQYF. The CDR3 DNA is TGTGCCAGCAGTCGCCGGACACTGAGCACAGATACGCAGTATTTT.